This entry features one T cell receptor (beta chain) sequence. The entry originates in a study of blood T cell repertoires in COVID-19. The wider study: Samples taken during acute and convalescent COVID-19 were collected in the United States, Italy and Spain. T cells, B-cell-depleted T cells, or PBMCs provided the cDNA or gDNA that served as material.

Authors' data handling: Estimation of nucleated cell counts was performed using reference gene primer amplification. The data were produced by immunoSEQ multiplex PCR, yet TCRdb's version contains in-frame clones alone and is incomplete. D and trimming come from the DNA, and the V and J calls and clone size come from that table. This table holds about 220,000 clones, about 88% found once. This CDR3 spans 11 amino acids. V was clipped by 4 bases and J by 3 bases, with 7 bases between them. The germline gives CDR1 SQVTM, CDR2 ANQGSEA. Sequencing was done on a sample of peripheral blood. This sequence originates from a man aged 50 to 59 who had recovered from COVID-19. The chain is built from TRBV29-1 and TRBJ2-7; tentatively, D is TRBD1 (5 bases). The DNA of the CDR3 is TGCAGCGTTGGGGGCAGCTACGAGCAGTACTTC. Its protein is CSVGGSYEQYF.